A single sample is the source of the 22 T cell receptor beta chains below, sequenced in a study of vaccination and CD4 T cells after COVID-19. Cultured CD4+ T-cell DNA underwent Oncomine TCR Beta short-read sequencing. TCRdb redid the calling of the PCR reads with MiXCR, one entry per CDR3 protein. The data hold about 25,000 distinct CDR3 sequences, with approximately 49% observed a single time. Their specific antigens are unknown. Treatment specified: approximately nine-day PBMC culture with coronavirus spike peptide pools or control peptides (ViraFEST assay). The sample taken for sequencing was CD4+ T cells from blood, cultured in vitro. These TCRs come from a human donor who had recovered from COVID-19.

This CDR3 reads CASSLQDRVGNQPQHF. The DNA of the CDR3 is TGTGCCAGCAGTCTCCAAGACAGGGTTGGCAATCAGCCCCAGCATTTT. The chain is built from TRBV6-1 and TRBJ1-5; 7 bases are shared with TRBD1. Germline CDR1 and CDR2: MNHNS and SASEGT. The junction had 9 bases not matched to a gene; V was cut back by 5 bases and J by 2 bases. The CDR3 loop spans 16 amino acids.

V and J are TRBV18 and TRBJ1-1; tentative D call: TRBD1 (6 bases). This CDR3 has 14 residues. CDR1 and CDR2 from the germline V gene are KGHSH and LQKENI. V was cut by 3 bases and J by 6 bases, with 14 bases left in between. Here the CDR3 DNA reads TGTGCCAGCTCACCTCAATTACAGGGAGCTGAAGCTTTCTTT. It translates to CASSPQLQGAEAFF.

V usage is TRBV5-4 and J usage is TRBJ2-3, with a weak D call TRBD2 (7 bases). Per the germline V gene, CDR1 is SGHNT and CDR2 is YYREEE (reference sequence). The CDR3 length is 17 residues. Trimming shortened V by 5 bases and J by 5 bases, and 24 bases separated the two germline ends. The CDR3 loop reads CASRAGASSGRGDTQYF. The CDR3 DNA is TGTGCCAGCAGGGCGGGGGCTTCTAGCGGTCGAGGAGATACGCAGTATTTT.

The chain recombines TRBV28 with TRBJ1-5; no clear D. This CDR3 is 18 amino acids long. V lost 2 bases and J 0 bases, leaving 17 bases between the germline ends. Germline V gives CDR1 MDHEN, CDR2 SYDVKM. The CDR3 loop is CASSLGRQRSYSNQPQHF. In nucleotides, the CDR3 is TGTGCCAGCAGTTTAGGCAGACAAAGGTCATATAGCAATCAGCCCCAGCATTTT.

This clonotype showed up just once. The chain carries TRBV7-8 and TRBJ1-3, with unresolved D. V lost 5 bases to trimming and J lost 0 bases, with 11 bases between them. The V gene's germline CDR1 is SGHVS and CDR2 FQNEAQ. The CDR3 sequence is 15 residues long. Here the CDR3 DNA reads TGTGCCAGCAGCCCTCGGACCAGCTCTGGAAACACCATATATTTT. Translated: CASSPRTSSGNTIYF.

V usage is TRBV5-5 and J usage is TRBJ1-5; TRBD1 is a possible D gene (5 bases). CDR1 SGHKS and CDR2 YYEKEE come from the germline V gene (reference sequence). CDR3 size: 15 residues. V was cut by 0 bases and J by 9 bases, with 16 bases left in between. This CDR3 reads CASSLGGTVIVPQHF. In DNA, the CDR3 is TGTGCCAGCAGCTTGGGTGGGACGGTCATCGTGCCCCAGCATTTT.

The chain carries TRBV12-3 or TRBV12-4 and TRBJ1-1, with 8 bases that match TRBD1. The CDR3 is made up of 15 amino acids. The J segment lost 0 bases and the V segment lost 1 base, leaving 1 base of the junction unmatched. The CDR3 loop reads CASSLGTGMNTEAFF. For the CDR3, the DNA is TGTGCCAGCAGTTTAGGGACAGGGATGAACACTGAAGCTTTCTTT.

The chain employs TRBV5-1 and TRBJ1-2; D unclear. The V and J ends lost 4 bases and 1 base respectively, with 17 bases between them. The CDR3 contains 16 residues. Per the germline V gene, CDR1 is SGHRS and CDR2 is YFSETQ. This chain's CDR3 is CASSAQLLGDNYGYTF. CDR3 nucleotides: TGCGCCAGCAGCGCTCAGCTACTTGGGGATAACTATGGCTACACCTTC. Filled out from reference TRBV5-1 and TRBJ1-2, the complete variable domain reads KAGVTQTPRYLIKTRGQQVTLSCSPISGHRSVSWYQQTPGQGLQFLFEYFSETQRNKGNFPGRFSGRQFSNSRSEMNVSTLELGDSALYLCASSAQLLGDNYGYTFGSGTRLTVV.

V is TRBV20-1 and J is TRBJ2-2; TRBD1 matches 8 bases. V lost 5 bases, J lost 1 base, and 3 bases stayed unmatched. Germline V gives CDR1 DFQATT, CDR2 SNEGSKA (reference sequence). The CDR3 spans 14 residues. The CDR3 DNA reads TGCAGTGCTGTACAGGGGGGGAACACCGGGGAGCTGTTTTTT. This encodes CSAVQGGNTGELFF.

This clonotype was picked up a small number of times. This chain links TRBV6-1 with TRBJ1-1; unclear D gene. This CDR3 spans 12 amino acids. V lost 2 bases and J 10 bases, leaving 11 bases between the germline ends. Looked up from germline, CDR1 is MNHNS and CDR2 is SASEGT. The CDR3 nucleotides read TGTGCCAGCAGTGAAACCGGTAGGAGAGCTTTCTTT. Its translation: CASSETGRRAFF.

This clonotype occurred a few times. This chain links TRBV25-1 with TRBJ2-1; the D gene is possibly TRBD2 (5 bases). The CDR3 is made up of 14 amino acids. V lost 0 bases to trimming and J lost 6 bases, with 9 bases between them. Germline loops: CDR1 MGHDK, CDR2 SYGVNS. The DNA of the CDR3 is TGTGCCAGCAGTGAATACGGACTGCGCAATGAGCAGTTCTTC. It codes for CASSEYGLRNEQFF.

The chain couples TRBV5-1 to TRBJ2-5; D might be TRBD1 (5 bases). The germline V and J ends were trimmed by 0 bases and 5 bases, with 14 bases remaining between them. The CDR3 loop spans 15 amino acids. The V gene's germline CDR1 is SGHRS and CDR2 YFSETQ. The CDR3 region is CASSLAAPAGETQYF. The CDR3 nucleotides are TGCGCCAGCAGCTTGGCCGCACCCGCAGGGGAGACCCAGTACTTC.

This clonotype was recorded a few times. The chain is built from TRBV7-8 and TRBJ2-1; D might be TRBD1 (6 bases). With 3 bases removed from V and 9 bases from J, the gap between germline ends came to 21 bases. Germline V CDR1 and CDR2: SGHVS, FQNEAQ. The CDR3 sequence is 16 residues long. Written as DNA, the CDR3 is TGTGCCAGCAGCTTCAAGGCTGGAGTCACAGGGAGTGAGCAGTTCTTC. Translated, it gives CASSFKAGVTGSEQFF.

The chain is built from TRBV7-2 and TRBJ2-7, with 7 bases fitting TRBD2. The CDR3 sequence is 13 residues long. With 5 bases clipped from V and 9 bases from J, the junction kept 10 bases outside the gene matches. Germline CDR1 and CDR2: SGHTA and FQGNSA. CDR3 sequence reads: CASSETSPQGQYF. Written as DNA, the CDR3 is TGTGCCAGCAGCGAGACTAGCCCCCAGGGGCAGTACTTC.

This rearrangement joins TRBV7-2 to TRBJ1-3; no clear D. The CDR3 length is 16 residues. CDR1 and CDR2 from the germline V gene are SGHTA and FQGNSA. V gave up 2 bases and J gave up 0 bases, with 11 bases separating them. CDR3 in amino acids: CASSLMPSFSGNTIYF. In DNA, the CDR3 is TGTGCCAGCAGCTTAATGCCCAGCTTCTCTGGAAACACCATATATTTT.

The chain uses TRBV19 and TRBJ2-2; D may be TRBD2 (5 bases). This CDR3 is 15 amino acids long. CDR1 LNHDA and CDR2 SQIVND come from the germline V gene (reference sequence). V shed 7 bases and J shed 4 bases, with 16 bases lying between them. CDR3 sequence (DNA): TGTGCCAGTACCCAAGTAGGACTTCTCACCGGGGAGCTGTTTTTT. It codes for CASTQVGLLTGELFF.

This chain uses TRBV6-5 with TRBJ1-3; D uncertain. The germline V gene has CDR1 MNHEY and CDR2 SVGAGI. The CDR3 runs 15 residues. The V end was cut by 2 bases, the J end by 0 bases, with 8 bases between. CDR3 nucleotide sequence: TGTGCCAGCAGTTACGACGCCAGCTCTGGAAACACCATATATTTT. Its translation is CASSYDASSGNTIYF.

The chain uses TRBV4-3 and TRBJ1-3; D gene unclear. CDR1 is LGHNA, CDR2 YSLEER, per germline. V was clipped by 1 base and J by 1 base, with 11 bases between them. This CDR3 has 16 amino acids. The CDR3, as DNA: TGCGCCAGCAGCCAAGCCCTGCTATCTTCTGGAAACACCATATATTTT. This sequence encodes CASSQALLSSGNTIYF.

The chain employs TRBV20-1 and TRBJ1-4; 9 positions match TRBD1. Germline CDR1 reads DFQATT; CDR2 reads SNEGSKA (reference sequence). The V and J ends lost 3 bases and 3 bases, in that order; junction bases with no gene match: 5. The CDR3 consists of 15 residues. The CDR3 region is CSASPGTGSNEKLFF. The CDR3 DNA reads as TGCAGTGCTAGTCCGGGGACAGGGTCTAATGAAAAACTGTTTTTT.

This sequence joins TRBV30 and TRBJ2-2, with a possible D match to TRBD2 (6 bases). This CDR3 is 14 amino acids long. Trimming cost V 2 bases and J 8 bases, with 15 bases left between them. Germline loops: CDR1 GTSNPN, CDR2 SVGIG (reference sequence). The CDR3 reads CAWSPAGREGELFF. CDR3 coding DNA: TGTGCCTGGAGTCCGGCGGGGCGCGAAGGGGAGCTGTTTTTT.

CDR3 DNA sequence: TGTGCCAGCAGTCCCGGGGGAGCTGAAGCTTTCTTT. Protein sequence: CASSPGGAEAFF. The rearrangement joins TRBV28 to TRBJ1-1, with D tentatively TRBD1 (5 bases). Trimming stripped 5 bases from V and 6 bases from J, with 10 bases between. The CDR3 has 12 residues. The germline CDR1 and CDR2 sequences are MDHEN and SYDVKM.

V is TRBV19 and J is TRBJ2-7, with D maybe TRBD1 (6 bases). In germline, CDR1 is LNHDA, CDR2 SQIVND (reference sequence). This CDR3 comprises 15 residues. Between the trimmed V and J ends, which lost 0 bases and 3 bases, there was a span of 12 bases. DNA for the CDR3: TGTGCCAGTAGTATAGAGGCAGGGGTTCGCTACGAGCAGTACTTC. It yields the protein CASSIEAGVRYEQYF.